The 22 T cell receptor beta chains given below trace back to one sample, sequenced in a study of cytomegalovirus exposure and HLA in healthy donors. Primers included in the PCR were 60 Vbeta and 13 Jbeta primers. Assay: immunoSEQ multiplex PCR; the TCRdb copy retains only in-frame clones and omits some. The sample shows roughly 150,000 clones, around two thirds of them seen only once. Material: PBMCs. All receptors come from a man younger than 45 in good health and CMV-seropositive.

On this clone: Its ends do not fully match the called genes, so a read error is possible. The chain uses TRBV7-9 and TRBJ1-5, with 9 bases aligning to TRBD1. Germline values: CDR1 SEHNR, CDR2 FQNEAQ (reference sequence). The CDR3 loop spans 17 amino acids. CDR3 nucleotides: TGTTCCAGCAGCTTACTGGGACAGGGCTTTGGCAATCAGCCCCAGCATTTT. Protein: CSSSLLGQGFGNQPQHF.

Here the CDR3 reads CAGKRDSSNTEAFF. The CDR3 DNA is TGTGCCGGAAAAAGAGACTCTTCGAACACTGAAGCTTTCTTT. This rearrangement joins TRBV11-2 to TRBJ1-1; D is unclear. V lost 11 bases to trimming and J lost 1 base, with 17 bases between them. Looked up from germline, CDR1 is SGHAT and CDR2 is FQNNGV. This CDR3 contains 14 residues.

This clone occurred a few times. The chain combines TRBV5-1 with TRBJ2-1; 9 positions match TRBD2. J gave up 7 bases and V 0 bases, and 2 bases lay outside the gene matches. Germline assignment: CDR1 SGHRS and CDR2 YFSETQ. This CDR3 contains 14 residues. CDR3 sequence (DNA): TGCGCCAGCAGCTTGGGTCTAGCGGGAAATGAGCAGTTCTTC. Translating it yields CASSLGLAGNEQFF. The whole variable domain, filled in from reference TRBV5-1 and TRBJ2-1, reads KAGVTQTPRYLIKTRGQQVTLSCSPISGHRSVSWYQQTPGQGLQFLFEYFSETQRNKGNFPGRFSGRQFSNSRSEMNVSTLELGDSALYLCASSLGLAGNEQFFGPGTRLTVL.

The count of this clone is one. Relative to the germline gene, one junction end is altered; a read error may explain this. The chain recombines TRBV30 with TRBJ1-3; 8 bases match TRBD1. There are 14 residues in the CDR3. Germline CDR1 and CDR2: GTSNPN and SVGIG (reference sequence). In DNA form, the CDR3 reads TGTGCCTGGAGTACAGGGGGATCTGGCAACACCATATATTTT. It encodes CAWSTGGSGNTIYF.

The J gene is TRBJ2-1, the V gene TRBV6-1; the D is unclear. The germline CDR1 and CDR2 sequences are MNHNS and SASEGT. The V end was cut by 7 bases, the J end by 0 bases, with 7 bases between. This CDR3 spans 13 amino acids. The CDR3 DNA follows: TGTGCCAGCATGCTGAGCTCCTACAATGAGCAGTTCTTC. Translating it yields CASMLSSYNEQFF.

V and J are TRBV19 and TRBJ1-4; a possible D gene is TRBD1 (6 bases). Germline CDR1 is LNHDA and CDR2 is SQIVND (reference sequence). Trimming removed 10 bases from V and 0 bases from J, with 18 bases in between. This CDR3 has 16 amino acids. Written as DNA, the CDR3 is TGTGCCACCCAAGTCCGGGACACCGCAACTAATGAAAAACTGTTTTTT. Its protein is CATQVRDTATNEKLFF.

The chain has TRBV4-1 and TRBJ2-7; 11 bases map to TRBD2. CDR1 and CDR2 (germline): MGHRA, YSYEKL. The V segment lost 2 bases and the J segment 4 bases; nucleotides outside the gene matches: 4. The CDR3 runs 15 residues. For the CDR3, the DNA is TGCGCCAGCAGCCAAAAGACTAGCGGGAATTACGAGCAGTACTTC. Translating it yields CASSQKTSGNYEQYF.

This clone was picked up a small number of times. The CDR3, as DNA: TGTGCCAGCAGTAAATCTCGGGGACTTGGAAACACCATATATTTT. Its protein product is CASSKSRGLGNTIYF. J is TRBJ1-3 and V is TRBV5-4, with D perhaps matching TRBD1 (5 bases). The length of the CDR3 is 15 residues. CDR1 SGHNT and CDR2 YYREEE come from the germline V gene (reference sequence). V was cut by 5 bases and J by 3 bases, with 15 bases left in between.

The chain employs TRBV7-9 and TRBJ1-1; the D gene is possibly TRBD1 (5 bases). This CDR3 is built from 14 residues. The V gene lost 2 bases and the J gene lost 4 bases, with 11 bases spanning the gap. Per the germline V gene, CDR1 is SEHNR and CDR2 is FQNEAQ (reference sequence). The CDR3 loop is CASSLIGASTEAFF. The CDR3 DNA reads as TGTGCCAGCAGCTTAATAGGGGCCTCCACTGAAGCTTTCTTT.

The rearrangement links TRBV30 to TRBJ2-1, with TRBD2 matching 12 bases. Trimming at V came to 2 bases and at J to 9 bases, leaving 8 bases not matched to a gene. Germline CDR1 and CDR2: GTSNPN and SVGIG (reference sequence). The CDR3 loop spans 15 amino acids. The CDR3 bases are TGTGCCTGGAGTCGACTAGCGGGAGATAGTAGTGAGCAGTTCTTC. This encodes CAWSRLAGDSSEQFF. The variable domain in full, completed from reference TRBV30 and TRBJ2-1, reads SQTIHQWPATLVQPVGSPLSLECTVEGTSNPNLYWYRQAAGRGLQLLFYSVGIGQISSEVPQNLSASRPQDRQFILSSKKLLLSDSGFYLCAWSRLAGDSSEQFFGPGTRLTVL.

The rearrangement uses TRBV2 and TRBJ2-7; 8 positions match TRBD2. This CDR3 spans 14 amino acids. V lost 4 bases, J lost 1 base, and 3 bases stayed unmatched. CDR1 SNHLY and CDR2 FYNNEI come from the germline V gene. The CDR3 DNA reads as TGTGCCAGCAGTGTGTCTAGCGGGTCCTACGAGCAGTACTTC. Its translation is CASSVSSGSYEQYF.

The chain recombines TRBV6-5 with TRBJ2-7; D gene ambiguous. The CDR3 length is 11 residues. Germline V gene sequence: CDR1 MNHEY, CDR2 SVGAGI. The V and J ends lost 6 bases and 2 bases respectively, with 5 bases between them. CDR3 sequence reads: CASSGAYEQYF. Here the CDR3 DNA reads TGTGCCAGCAGCGGAGCCTACGAGCAGTACTTC.

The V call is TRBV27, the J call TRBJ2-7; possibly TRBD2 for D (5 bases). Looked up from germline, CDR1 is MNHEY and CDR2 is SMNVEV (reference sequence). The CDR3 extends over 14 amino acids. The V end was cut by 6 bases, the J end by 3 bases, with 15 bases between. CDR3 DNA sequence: TGTGCCAGCAGGCACCGGGGAAAACACTACGAGCAGTACTTC. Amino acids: CASRHRGKHYEQYF.

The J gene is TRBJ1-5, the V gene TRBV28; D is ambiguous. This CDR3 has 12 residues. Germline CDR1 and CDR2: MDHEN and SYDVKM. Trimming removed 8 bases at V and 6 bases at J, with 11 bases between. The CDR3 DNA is TGTGCCAGCCTCGCTGGGCCTCAGCCCCAGCATTTT. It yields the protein CASLAGPQPQHF.

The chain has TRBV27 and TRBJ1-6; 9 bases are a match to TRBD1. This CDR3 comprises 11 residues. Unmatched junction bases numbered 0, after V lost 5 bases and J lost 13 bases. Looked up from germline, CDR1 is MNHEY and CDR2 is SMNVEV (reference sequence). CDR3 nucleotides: TGTGCCAGCAGTGACAGGGGGCCCCTCCACTTT. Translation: CASSDRGPLHF.

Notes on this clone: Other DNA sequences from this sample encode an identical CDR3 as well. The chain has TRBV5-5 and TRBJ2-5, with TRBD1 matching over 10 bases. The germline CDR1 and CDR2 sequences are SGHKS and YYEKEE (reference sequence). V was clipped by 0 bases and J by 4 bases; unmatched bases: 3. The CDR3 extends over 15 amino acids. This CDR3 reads CASSLGQGAGETQYF. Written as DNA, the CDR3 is TGTGCCAGCAGCTTGGGACAGGGGGCCGGAGAGACCCAGTACTTC. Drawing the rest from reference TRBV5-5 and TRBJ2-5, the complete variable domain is DAGVTQSPTHLIKTRGQQVTLRCSPISGHKSVSWYQQVLGQGPQFIFQYYEKEERGRGNFPDRFSARQFPNYSSELNVNALLLGDSALYLCASSLGQGAGETQYFGPGTRLLVL.

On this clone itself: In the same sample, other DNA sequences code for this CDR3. The CDR3 DNA reads as TGTGCCAGCAGTTACAAGCGGGCGAGCTCCTACGAGCAGTACTTC. Translated: CASSYKRASSYEQYF. This chain joins TRBV6-5 and TRBJ2-7, with D perhaps TRBD2 (6 bases). V was cut by 2 bases and J by 0 bases, with 11 bases left in between. This CDR3 is 15 amino acids long. Germline CDR1 MNHEY, CDR2 SVGAGI.

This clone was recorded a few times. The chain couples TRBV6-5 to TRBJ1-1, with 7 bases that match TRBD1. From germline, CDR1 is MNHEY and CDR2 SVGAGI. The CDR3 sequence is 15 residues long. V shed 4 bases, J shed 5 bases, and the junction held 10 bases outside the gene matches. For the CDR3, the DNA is TGTGCCAGCAGTTCCGGACAGGAAGTATGGACTGAAGCTTTCTTT. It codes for CASSSGQEVWTEAFF.

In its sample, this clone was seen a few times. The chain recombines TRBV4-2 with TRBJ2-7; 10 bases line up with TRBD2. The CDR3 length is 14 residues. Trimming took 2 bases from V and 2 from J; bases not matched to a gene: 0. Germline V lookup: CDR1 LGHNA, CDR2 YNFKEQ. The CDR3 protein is CASSQTSGAYEQYF. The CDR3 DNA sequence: TGTGCCAGCAGCCAAACTAGCGGGGCCTACGAGCAGTACTTC.

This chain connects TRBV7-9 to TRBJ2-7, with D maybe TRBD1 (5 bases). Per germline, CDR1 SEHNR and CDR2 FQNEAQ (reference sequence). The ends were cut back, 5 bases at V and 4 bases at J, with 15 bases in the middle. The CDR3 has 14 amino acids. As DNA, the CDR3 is TGTGCCAGCAGCCACAGACAGAGACCGTACGAGCAGTACTTC. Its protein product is CASSHRQRPYEQYF.

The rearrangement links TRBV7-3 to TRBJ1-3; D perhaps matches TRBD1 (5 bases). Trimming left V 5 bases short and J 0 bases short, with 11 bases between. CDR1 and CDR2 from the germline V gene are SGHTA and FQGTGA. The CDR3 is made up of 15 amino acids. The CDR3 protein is CASSVDSSSGNTIYF. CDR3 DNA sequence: TGTGCCAGCAGCGTAGACAGCAGCTCTGGAAACACCATATATTTT.

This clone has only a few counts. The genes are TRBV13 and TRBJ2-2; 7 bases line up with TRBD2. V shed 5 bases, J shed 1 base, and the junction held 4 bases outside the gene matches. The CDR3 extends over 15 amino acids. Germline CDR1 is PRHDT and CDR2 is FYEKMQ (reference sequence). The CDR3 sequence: CASSQGLENTGELFF. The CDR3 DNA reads TGTGCCAGCAGCCAAGGACTAGAGAACACCGGGGAGCTGTTTTTT.